Given below is one TCR beta chain in context. What it binds is unknown. Libraries were prepared by immunoSEQ multiplex PCR; TCRdb keeps only in-frame clonotypes and omits some of them. The repertoire includes fewer than 120,000 clones, 70% to 90% of them detected once, and about 16% sits in the top ten. The data were taken from a study of T cell responses to AZD1222 COVID-19 vaccine. Findings of the study overall: Repertoire samples came only from after the peak T cell response. Donor demographics were predominantly white British with a female majority; clonal diversity may be underestimated. Reports indicate that nearly half of spike-specific TCRs are directed at unmutated variant regions. Mapped onto spike, vaccine-associated CD4 TCRs spanned it and were dominant at 160-218 and 743-854.

This CDR3 comprises 16 residues. Deletions cut 3 bases from V and 4 bases from J, with 18 bases between. Looked up from germline, CDR1 is MGHRA and CDR2 is YSYEKL. This chain connects TRBV4-1 to TRBJ1-2; D may be TRBD1 (5 bases). The TCR comes from an adult who received the AZD1222 COVID-19 vaccine. The sample consisted of peripheral blood, taken 28 days after the second AZD1222 dose. The CDR3 DNA sequence: TGCGCCAGCAGCCACACAACCGGGACGGGATCCTATGGCTACACCTTC. This encodes CASSHTTGTGSYGYTF.